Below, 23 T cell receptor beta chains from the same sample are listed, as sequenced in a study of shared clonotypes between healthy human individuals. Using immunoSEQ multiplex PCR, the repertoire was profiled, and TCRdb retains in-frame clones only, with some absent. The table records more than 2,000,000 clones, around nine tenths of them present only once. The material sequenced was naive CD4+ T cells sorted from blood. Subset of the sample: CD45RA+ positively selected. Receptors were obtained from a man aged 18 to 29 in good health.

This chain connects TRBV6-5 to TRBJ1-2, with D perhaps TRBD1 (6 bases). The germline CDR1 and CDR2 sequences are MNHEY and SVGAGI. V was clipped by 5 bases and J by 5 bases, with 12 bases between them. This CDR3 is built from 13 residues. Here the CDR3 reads CASSHRGRYGYTF. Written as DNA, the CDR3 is TGTGCCAGCAGTCACCGGGGGCGGTATGGCTACACCTTC.

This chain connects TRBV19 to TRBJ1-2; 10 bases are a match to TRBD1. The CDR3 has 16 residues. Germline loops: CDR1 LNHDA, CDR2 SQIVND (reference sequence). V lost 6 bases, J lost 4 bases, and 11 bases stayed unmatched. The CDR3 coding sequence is TGTGCCAGTAGGGGGACAGGGGACAGTTTTTTCTATGGCTACACCTTC. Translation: CASRGTGDSFFYGYTF.

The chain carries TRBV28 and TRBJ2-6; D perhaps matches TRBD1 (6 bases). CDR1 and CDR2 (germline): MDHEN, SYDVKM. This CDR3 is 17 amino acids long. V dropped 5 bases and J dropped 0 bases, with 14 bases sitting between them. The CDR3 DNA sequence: TGTGCCAGCAGTCCCTGGACAGACCTCTCTGGGGCCAACGTCCTGACTTTC. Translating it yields CASSPWTDLSGANVLTF.

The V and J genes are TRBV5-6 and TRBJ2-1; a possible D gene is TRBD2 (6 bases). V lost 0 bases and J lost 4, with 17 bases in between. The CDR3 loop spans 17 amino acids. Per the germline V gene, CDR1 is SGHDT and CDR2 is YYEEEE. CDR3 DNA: TGTGCCAGCAGCTTGGTCCGGCCCGGGAGTGGGTACAATGAGCAGTTCTTC. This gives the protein CASSLVRPGSGYNEQFF.

CDR3 sequence reads: CASSPPLELYNEQFF. Written as DNA, the CDR3 is TGTGCCAGCAGTCCCCCGTTGGAGCTTTACAATGAGCAGTTCTTC. The chain is built from TRBV6-6 and TRBJ2-1; D call uncertain. Germline CDR1 and CDR2: MNHNY and SVGAGI (reference sequence). CDR3 size: 15 residues. The V end was cut by 5 bases, the J end by 4 bases, with 15 bases between.

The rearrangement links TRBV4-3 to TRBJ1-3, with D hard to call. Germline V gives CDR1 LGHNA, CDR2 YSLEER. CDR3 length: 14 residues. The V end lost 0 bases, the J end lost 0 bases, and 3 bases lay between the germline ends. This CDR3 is CASSQEDSGNTIYF. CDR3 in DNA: TGCGCCAGCAGCCAAGAGGACTCTGGAAACACCATATATTTT.

CDR3 sequence reads: CASSLGGLGEDTQYF. CDR3 DNA: TGCGCCAGCAGCTTGGGAGGACTAGGGGAAGATACGCAGTATTTT. This rearrangement joins TRBV5-1 to TRBJ2-3; 7 bases are shared with TRBD2. J gave up 5 bases and V 0 bases, and 6 bases lay outside the gene matches. Looked up from germline, CDR1 is SGHRS and CDR2 is YFSETQ. The length of the CDR3 is 15 residues.

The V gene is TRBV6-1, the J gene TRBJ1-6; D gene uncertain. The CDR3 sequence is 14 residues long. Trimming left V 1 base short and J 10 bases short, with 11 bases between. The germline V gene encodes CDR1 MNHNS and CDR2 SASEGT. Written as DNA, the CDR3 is TGTGCCAGCAGTGAAGTGCAGACGTGGTCACCCCTCCACTTT. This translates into CASSEVQTWSPLHF.

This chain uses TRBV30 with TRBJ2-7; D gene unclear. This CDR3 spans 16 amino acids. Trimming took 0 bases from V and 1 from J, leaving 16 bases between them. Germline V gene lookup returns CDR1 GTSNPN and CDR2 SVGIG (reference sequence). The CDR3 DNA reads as TGTGCCTGGAGTGTGGGGAAGTGGAGCGTTTCCTACGAGCAGTACTTC. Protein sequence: CAWSVGKWSVSYEQYF.

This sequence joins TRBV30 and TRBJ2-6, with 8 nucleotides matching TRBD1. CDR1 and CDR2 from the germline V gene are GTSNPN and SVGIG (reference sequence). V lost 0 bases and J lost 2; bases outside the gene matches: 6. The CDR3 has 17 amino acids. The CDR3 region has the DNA TGTGCCTGGAGTGTAACAGGGGGAACCCCTGGGGCCAACGTCCTGACTTTC. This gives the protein CAWSVTGGTPGANVLTF.

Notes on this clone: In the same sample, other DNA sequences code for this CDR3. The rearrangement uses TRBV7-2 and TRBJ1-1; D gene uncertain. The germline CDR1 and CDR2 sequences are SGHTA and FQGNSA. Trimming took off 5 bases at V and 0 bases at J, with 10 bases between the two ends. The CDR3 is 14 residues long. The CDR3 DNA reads TGTGCCAGCAGCCTCGGGCCGTTGAACACTGAAGCTTTCTTT. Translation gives CASSLGPLNTEAFF.

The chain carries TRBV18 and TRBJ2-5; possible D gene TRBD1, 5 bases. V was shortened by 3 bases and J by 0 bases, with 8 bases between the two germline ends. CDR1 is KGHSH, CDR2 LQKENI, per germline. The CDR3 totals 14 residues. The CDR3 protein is CASSPRQNQETQYF. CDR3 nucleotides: TGTGCCAGCTCACCGAGACAGAACCAAGAGACCCAGTACTTC.

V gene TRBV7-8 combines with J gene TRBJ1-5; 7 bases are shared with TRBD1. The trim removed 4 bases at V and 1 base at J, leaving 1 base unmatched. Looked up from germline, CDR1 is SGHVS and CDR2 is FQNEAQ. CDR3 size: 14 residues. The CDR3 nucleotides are TGTGCCAGCAGCTCACAGGGGAGCAATCAGCCCCAGCATTTT. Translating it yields CASSSQGSNQPQHF.

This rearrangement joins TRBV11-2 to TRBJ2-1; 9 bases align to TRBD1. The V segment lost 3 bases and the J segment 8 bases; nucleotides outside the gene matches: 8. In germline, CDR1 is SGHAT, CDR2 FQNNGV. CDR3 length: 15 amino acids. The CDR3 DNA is TGTGCCAGCAGCTTTCAAGGACAGGGGATTGATGAGCAGTTCTTC. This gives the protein CASSFQGQGIDEQFF.

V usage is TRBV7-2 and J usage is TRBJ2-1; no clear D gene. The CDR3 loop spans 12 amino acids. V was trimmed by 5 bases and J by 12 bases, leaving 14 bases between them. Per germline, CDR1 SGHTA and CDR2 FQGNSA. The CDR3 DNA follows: TGTGCCAGCAGCCCCCCGCCTGTCGGGCAGTTCTTC. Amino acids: CASSPPPVGQFF.

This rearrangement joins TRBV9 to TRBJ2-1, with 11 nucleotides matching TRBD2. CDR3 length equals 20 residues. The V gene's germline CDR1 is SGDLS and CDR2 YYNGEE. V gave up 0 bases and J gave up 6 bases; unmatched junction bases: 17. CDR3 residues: CASSVGWAGTSGSYGNEQFF. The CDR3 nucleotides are TGTGCCAGCAGCGTAGGGTGGGCCGGGACTAGCGGTAGTTACGGCAATGAGCAGTTCTTC.

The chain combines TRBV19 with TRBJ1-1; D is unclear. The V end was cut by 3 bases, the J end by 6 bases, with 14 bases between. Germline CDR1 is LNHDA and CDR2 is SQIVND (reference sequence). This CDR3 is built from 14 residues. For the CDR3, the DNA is TGTGCCAGTAGTATTAGTTACAGAGGCGCTGAAGCTTTCTTT. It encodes CASSISYRGAEAFF.

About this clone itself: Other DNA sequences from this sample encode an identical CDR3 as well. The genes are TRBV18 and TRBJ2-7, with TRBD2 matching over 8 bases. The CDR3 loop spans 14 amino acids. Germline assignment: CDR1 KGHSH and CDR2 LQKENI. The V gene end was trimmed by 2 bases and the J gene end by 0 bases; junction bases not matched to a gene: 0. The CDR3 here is CASSPGTSSYEQYF. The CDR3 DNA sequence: TGTGCCAGCTCACCAGGGACTAGCTCCTACGAGCAGTACTTC. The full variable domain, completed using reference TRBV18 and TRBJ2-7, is NAGVMQNPRHLVRRRGQEARLRCSPMKGHSHVYWYRQLPEEGLKFMVYLQKENIIDESGMPKERFSAEFPKEGPSILRIQQVVRGDSAAYFCASSPGTSSYEQYFGPGTRLTVT.

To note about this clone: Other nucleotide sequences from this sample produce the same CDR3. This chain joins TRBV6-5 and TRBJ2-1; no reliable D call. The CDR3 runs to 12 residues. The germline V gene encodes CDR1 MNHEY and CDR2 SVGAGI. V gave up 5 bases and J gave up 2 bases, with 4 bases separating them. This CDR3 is CASSRTYNEQFF. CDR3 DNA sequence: TGTGCCAGCAGTAGGACCTACAATGAGCAGTTCTTC.

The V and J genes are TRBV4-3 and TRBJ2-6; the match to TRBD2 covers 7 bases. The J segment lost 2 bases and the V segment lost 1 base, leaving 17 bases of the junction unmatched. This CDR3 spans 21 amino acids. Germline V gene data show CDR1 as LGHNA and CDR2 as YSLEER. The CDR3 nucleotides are TGCGCCAGCAGCCAAGGGGTATACGAGCGGGGCCCCTTCACTGGGGCCAACGTCCTGACTTTC. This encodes CASSQGVYERGPFTGANVLTF.

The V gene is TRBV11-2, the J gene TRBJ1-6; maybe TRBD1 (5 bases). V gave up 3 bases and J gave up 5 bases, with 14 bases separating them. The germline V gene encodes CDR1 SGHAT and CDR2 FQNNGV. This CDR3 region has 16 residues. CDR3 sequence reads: CASSFSGRDNNSPLHF. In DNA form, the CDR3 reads TGTGCCAGCAGCTTTTCCGGCAGGGATAATAATTCACCCCTCCACTTT.

The DNA of the CDR3 is TGTGCCAGCAGGAGGGTTAGAGATACGCAGTATTTT. Translated, it gives CASRRVRDTQYF. The chain carries TRBV2 and TRBJ2-3, with D possibly matching TRBD2 (5 bases). The CDR3 has 12 residues. Germline V CDR1 and CDR2: SNHLY, FYNNEI. Trimming took off 6 bases at V and 5 bases at J, with 9 bases between the two ends.

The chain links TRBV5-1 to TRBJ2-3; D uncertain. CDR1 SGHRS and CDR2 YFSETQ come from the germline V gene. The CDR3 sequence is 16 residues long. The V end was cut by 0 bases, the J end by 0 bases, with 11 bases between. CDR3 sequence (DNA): TGCGCCAGCAGCTTGGATCCAAGGGCTAGCACAGATACGCAGTATTTT. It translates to CASSLDPRASTDTQYF.